This TCR beta chain was profiled in a study of T cell responses to AZD1222 COVID-19 vaccine. On this clone: Its matching antigen is unknown.

General observations from the study: Dominant CD4 TCR responses targeted spike regions 160-218 and 743-854. Spike-specific TCR breadth and depth both grew after two AZD1222 doses.

Some clones are missing from TCRdb's copy, which holds only in-frame ones; the method was immunoSEQ multiplex PCR. Of 120,000 or so clones in the sample, approximately 92% were seen once. This CDR3 contains 15 residues. The V end lost 6 bases, the J end lost 0 bases, and 15 bases lay between the germline ends. CDR1 and CDR2 (germline): LNHDA, SQIVND (reference sequence). The chain employs TRBV19 and TRBJ2-7; D perhaps matches TRBD2 (6 bases). The TCR was taken from an adult in good health. This specimen was peripheral blood, taken on day 0 of AZD1222 vaccination. CDR3: CASSRDFLSSYEQYF. The CDR3 DNA reads as TGTGCCAGTAGCAGGGACTTTTTAAGCTCCTACGAGCAGTACTTC.